This TCR beta chain was identified during a study of neoadjuvant nivolumab and ipilimumab in lung cancer. V was clipped by 7 bases and J by 11 bases, with 23 bases between them. Per germline, CDR1 MNHEY and CDR2 SVGAGI. The CDR3 covers 14 residues. This clone occurred a few times. Profiled with immunoSEQ multiplex PCR; TCRdb holds only in-frame clones, not every one. The sample holds about 25,000 clones, 82% seen once. The clonotype originates from an adult with non-small cell lung cancer. The V call is TRBV6-5, the J call TRBJ1-1; weak D call: TRBD1 (5 bases). The starting material was tumor tissue, obtained after neoadjuvant nivolumab, alone or with ipilimumab, at or shortly before surgery. The CDR3 sequence is CASTKGPPGVVAFF. The CDR3 nucleotides are TGTGCCAGCACTAAGGGACCGCCAGGCGTTGTGGCTTTCTTT.